Detailed here is one TCR beta chain. Its antigen is as yet unknown. PCR involved 60 Vbeta and 13 Jbeta primers. Clones were sequenced by immunoSEQ multiplex PCR, and TCRdb holds only the in-frame ones, with some missing. The table has some 200,000 clones, 70% to 80% seen once; the top ten hold roughly 2.5%. The data were obtained in a study of cytomegalovirus exposure and HLA in healthy donors. In the study overall: Unique TCR beta sequences numbering 95 million to 130 million came from some 200 million T cells in an earlier analysis.

Study-level findings and limits: In a later analysis, specific HLA alleles were associated with some 16,000 TCR beta sequences at a 0.05 false discovery rate.

Losses at the gene ends were 2 bases for V and 1 base for J; bases not matched to a gene: 7. The germline CDR1 and CDR2 sequences are SGHRS and YFSETQ. This CDR3 has 16 amino acids. The material sequenced was PBMCs. This clonotype was obtained from a woman aged 55-69 years in good health and CMV-seropositive. The chain is built from TRBV5-1 and TRBJ2-3, with 7 nucleotides matching TRBD2. The CDR3 DNA reads as TGCGCCAGCAGCTTCGGGGGAGGGCCTGGCACAGATACGCAGTATTTT. It is translated as CASSFGGGPGTDTQYF.